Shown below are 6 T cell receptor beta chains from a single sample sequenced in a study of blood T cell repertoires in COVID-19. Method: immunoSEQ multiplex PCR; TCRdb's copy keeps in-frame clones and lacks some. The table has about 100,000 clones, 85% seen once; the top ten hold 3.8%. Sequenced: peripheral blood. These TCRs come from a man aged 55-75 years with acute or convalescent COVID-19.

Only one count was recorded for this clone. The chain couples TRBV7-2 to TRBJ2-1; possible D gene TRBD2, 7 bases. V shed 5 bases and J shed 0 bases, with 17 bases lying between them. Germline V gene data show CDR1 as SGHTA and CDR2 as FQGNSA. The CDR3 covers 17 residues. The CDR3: CASSQGRGAFSYNEQFF. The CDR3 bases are TGTGCCAGCAGCCAAGGGAGGGGGGCCTTCTCCTACAATGAGCAGTTCTTC.

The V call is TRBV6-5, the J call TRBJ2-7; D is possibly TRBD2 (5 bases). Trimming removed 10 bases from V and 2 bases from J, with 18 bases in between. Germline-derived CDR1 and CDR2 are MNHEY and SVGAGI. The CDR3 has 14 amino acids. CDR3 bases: TGTGCCACCCAACCCCCCGCCGGGACCTACGAGCAGTACTTC. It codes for CATQPPAGTYEQYF.

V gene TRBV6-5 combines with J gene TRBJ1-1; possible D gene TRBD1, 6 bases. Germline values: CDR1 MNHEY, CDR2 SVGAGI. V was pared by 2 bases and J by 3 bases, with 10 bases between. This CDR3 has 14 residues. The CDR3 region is CASSYRGWDTEAFF. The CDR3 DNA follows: TGTGCCAGCAGTTACAGGGGGTGGGACACTGAAGCTTTCTTT.

The CDR3 coding sequence is TGTGCCAGCAGCTTGGCGACTAGCGGAAACATTCAGTACTTC. Protein: CASSLATSGNIQYF. The chain recombines TRBV5-4 with TRBJ2-4, with 9 bases lining up with TRBD2. V was pared by 0 bases and J by 6 bases, with 1 base of the junction left unmatched. The CDR3 is made up of 14 amino acids. Germline assignment: CDR1 SGHNT and CDR2 YYREEE (reference sequence).

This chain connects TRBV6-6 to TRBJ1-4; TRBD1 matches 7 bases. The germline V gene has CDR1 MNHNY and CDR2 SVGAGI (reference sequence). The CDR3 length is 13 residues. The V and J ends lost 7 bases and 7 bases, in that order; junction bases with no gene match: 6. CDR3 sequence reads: CASTRQGSEKLFF. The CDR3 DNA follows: TGTGCCAGCACCCGACAGGGCAGTGAAAAACTGTTTTTT.

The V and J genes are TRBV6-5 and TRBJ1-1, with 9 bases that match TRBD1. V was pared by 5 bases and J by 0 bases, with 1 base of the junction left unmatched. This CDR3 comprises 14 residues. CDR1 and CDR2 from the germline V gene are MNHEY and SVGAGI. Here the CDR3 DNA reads TGTGCCAGCAGTAACAGGGGGCTGAACACTGAAGCTTTCTTT. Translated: CASSNRGLNTEAFF.